This section outlines one T cell receptor beta chain sequence together with its context. Its specificity is unknown. TCRdb ran MiXCR on the RT-PCR reads and lists one entry per CDR3 protein. The table includes roughly 290,000 distinct CDR3 sequences, 20% to 25% detected once. Germline V gene lookup returns CDR1 MNHEY and CDR2 SMNVEV (reference sequence). V dropped 5 bases and J dropped 6; count of bases not matched to a gene: 10. This CDR3 contains 16 residues. The sample comes from a study of response to subunit inactivated influenza vaccine. General study points: Authors suggested each seasonal influenza vaccination recruits few new T cells.

This clonotype was obtained from a man in his fifties or sixties who received an inactivated influenza vaccine. The starting material was PBMCs from blood, obtained about 19 months after vaccination. The chain uses TRBV27 and TRBJ2-3; 11 bases are a match to TRBD2. For the CDR3, the DNA is TGTGCCAGCAGTAAGGGACTAGCGGTATCAAGGGATACGCAGTATTTT. Protein: CASSKGLAVSRDTQYF.